What follows describes a single T cell receptor beta chain. Its target is not known. Since a much larger clone is just one base distant, this may be a read error. This likely comes from a read error, as the CDR3 has no conserved phenylalanine or tryptophan at its end. The data were obtained in a study of CD8+CD57+ T cells in acquired aplastic anemia. Study in general: Sorted CD4+ and CD8+ cell DNA averaged about 3 ug. General observations from the study: Both patients and controls carried the same twenty-nine CD8+ CDR3 sequences. Controls and patients did not differ significantly in CD8+ Simpson's diversity.

Patients selected for sequencing had displayed CD8+CD57+ cell expansion by flow cytometry. When blood sampling took place, the patients had received no therapy. The template for TCR beta VDJ and CDR3 sequence profiling was genomic DNA. Via MiXCR, TCRdb re-called the reads, giving one row per CDR3 protein. This table holds 180,000 or so distinct CDR3 sequences, under 50% found once. Germline CDR1 reads SGDLS; CDR2 reads YYNGEE. With 2 bases clipped from V and 7 bases from J, the junction kept 5 bases outside the gene matches. This CDR3 is 14 amino acids long. This receptor was obtained from a human donor with aplastic anemia. This chain connects TRBV9 to TRBJ2-1; TRBD2 aligns across 8 bases. Sequences were obtained from sorted CD4+, CD8+, or CD8+CD57+ T cells (not recorded which) from PBMCs. CDR3 residues: CASSVIAGMNEQFL. CDR3 nucleotide sequence: TGTGCCAGCAGCGTGATAGCGGGGATGAATGAGCAGTTCCTC.